This TCR beta chain originates from a study of blood T cells in healthy people across ages. General study results and limits: A conclusive naive versus antigen-experienced comparison was prevented by the unsorted PBMCs.

For the second PCR, which ran for about 7 to 12 cycles, a sample-barcoded 5' primer and a J-beta primer mix were used. Researchers report that a template-switch adaptor with 12 random nucleotides tagged each cDNA molecule. From the 5' RACE reads, TCRdb called clonotypes with MiXCR, one entry per CDR3 protein. The sample yields around 1.5 million distinct CDR3 sequences, roughly a third seen once. About this clonotype: Its antigen remains unknown.

The CDR3 sequence is 12 residues long. Germline V lookup: CDR1 SNHLY, CDR2 FYNNEI. Trimming removed 5 bases at V and 9 bases at J, with 8 bases between. Staff drew roughly 10 milliliters of peripheral blood from each donor. Each sample gave at least 7 million isolated PBMCs. The chain has TRBV2 and TRBJ2-6, with D uncertain. The TCR was taken from a young woman in good health. The sample consisted of blood. This CDR3 reads CASSRSHNVLTF. CDR3 nucleotide sequence: TGTGCCAGCAGTCGGAGTCACAACGTCCTGACTTTC. The full variable domain, with the rest looked up from reference TRBV2 and TRBJ2-6, is EPEVTQTPSHQVTQMGQEVILRCVPISNHLYFYWYRQILGQKVEFLVSFYNNEISEKSEIFDDQFSVERPDGSNFTLKIRSTKLEDSAMYFCASSRSHNVLTFGAGSRLTVL.